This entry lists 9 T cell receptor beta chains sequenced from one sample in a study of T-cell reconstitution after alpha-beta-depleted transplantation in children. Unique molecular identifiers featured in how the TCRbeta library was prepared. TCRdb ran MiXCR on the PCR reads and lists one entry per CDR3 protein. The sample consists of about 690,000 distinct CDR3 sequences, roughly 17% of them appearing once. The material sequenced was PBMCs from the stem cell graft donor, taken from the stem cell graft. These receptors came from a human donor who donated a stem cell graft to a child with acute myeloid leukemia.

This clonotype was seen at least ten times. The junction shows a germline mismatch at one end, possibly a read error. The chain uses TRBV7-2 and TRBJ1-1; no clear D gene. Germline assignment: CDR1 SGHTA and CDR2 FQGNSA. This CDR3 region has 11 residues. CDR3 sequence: CASSLQVPQQF. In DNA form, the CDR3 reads TGTGCCAGCAGCCTGCAAGTTCCCCAACAATTT.

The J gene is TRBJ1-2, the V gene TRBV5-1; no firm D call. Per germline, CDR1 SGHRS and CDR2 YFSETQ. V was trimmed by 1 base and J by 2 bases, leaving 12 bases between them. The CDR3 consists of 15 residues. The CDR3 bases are TGCGCCAGCAGCTTGTCCGGGCGCCCCAACTATGGCTACACCTTC. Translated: CASSLSGRPNYGYTF.

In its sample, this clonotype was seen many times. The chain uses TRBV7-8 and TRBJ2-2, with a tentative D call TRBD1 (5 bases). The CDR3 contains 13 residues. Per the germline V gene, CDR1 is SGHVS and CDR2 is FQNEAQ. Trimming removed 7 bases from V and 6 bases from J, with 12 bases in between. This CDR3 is CASNHQGAGELFF. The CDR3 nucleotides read TGTGCCAGCAACCACCAGGGCGCCGGGGAGCTGTTTTTT.

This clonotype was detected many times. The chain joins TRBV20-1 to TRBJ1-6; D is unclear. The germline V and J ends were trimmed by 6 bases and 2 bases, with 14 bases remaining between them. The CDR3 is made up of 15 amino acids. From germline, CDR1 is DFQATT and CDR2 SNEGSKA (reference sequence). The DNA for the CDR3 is TGCAGTGCGGCCACGGACGGAGCCTATAATTCACCCCTCCACTTT. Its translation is CSAATDGAYNSPLHF.

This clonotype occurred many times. CDR3 loop: CATSRVGSYEQYV. CDR3 DNA: TGTGCCACCAGCAGAGTCGGTTCCTACGAGCAGTACGTC. The J gene is TRBJ2-7, the V gene TRBV15; the D is unclear. The V gene lost 1 base and the J gene lost 1 base, with 5 bases spanning the gap. The CDR3 is 13 amino acids. Germline CDR1 LNHNV, CDR2 YYDKDF (reference sequence).

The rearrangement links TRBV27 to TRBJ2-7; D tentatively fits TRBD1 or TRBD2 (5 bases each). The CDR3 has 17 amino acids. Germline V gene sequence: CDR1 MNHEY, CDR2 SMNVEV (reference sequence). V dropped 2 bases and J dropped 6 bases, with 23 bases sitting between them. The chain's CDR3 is CASSLMGRVLNRCEQYV. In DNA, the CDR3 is TGTGCCAGCAGTTTAATGGGACGGGTATTGAACCGATGCGAGCAGTACGTC.

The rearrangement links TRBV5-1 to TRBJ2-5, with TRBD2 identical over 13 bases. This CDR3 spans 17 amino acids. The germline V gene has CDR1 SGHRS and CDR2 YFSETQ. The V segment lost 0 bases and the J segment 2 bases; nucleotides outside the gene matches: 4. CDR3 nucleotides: TGCGCCAGCAGCTTGGGGACTAGCGGGGGCCGACAAGAGACCCAGTACTTC. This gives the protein CASSLGTSGGRQETQYF. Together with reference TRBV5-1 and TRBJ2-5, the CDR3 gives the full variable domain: KAGVTQTPRYLIKTRGQQVTLSCSPISGHRSVSWYQQTPGQGLQFLFEYFSETQRNKGNFPGRFSGRQFSNSRSEMNVSTLELGDSALYLCASSLGTSGGRQETQYFGPGTRLLVL.

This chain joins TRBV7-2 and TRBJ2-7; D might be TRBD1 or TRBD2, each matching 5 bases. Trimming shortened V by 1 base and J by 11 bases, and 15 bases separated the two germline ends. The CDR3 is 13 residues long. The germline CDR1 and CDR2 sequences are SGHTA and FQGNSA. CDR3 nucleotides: TGTGCCAGCAGCTTAGGGGACGGGTACGGGGAGTACTTC. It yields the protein CASSLGDGYGEYF.

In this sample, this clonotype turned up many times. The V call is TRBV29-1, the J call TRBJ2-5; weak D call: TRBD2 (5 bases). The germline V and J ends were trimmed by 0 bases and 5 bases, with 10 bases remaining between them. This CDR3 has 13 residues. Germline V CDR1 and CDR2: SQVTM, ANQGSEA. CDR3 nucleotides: TGCAGCGTTGAAGAAGATAGGAGGGAGACCCAGTACTTC. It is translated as CSVEEDRRETQYF.